The entry below describes one T cell receptor beta chain. Antigen: not known. The source of the sample is a study of beta chain features in type 1 diabetes. The study reverse transcribed the entire isolated RNA, so it sequenced expressed TCRB transcripts. Profiled with immunoSEQ multiplex PCR; TCRdb holds only in-frame clones, not every one. The table has approximately 250,000 clones, 16% seen once. Via CD45RO/CCR7/CD25/CD127/CD95/CD27, cells of the CD4+ naive, central memory, regulatory and stem cell-like memory subsets were sorted. Sorted populations all had greater than 98% purity. Study-wide points: Shortening of TCRB CDR3s, moderate but significant, appeared in all four CD4+ subsets of Type 1 diabetes patients.

The sample taken for sequencing was naive CD4+ T cells from blood. The source is a man younger than 40 with type 1 diabetes.

CDR3 region: CASSHSITGANVLTF. CDR3 sequence (DNA): TGCGCCAGCAGCCATTCAATAACTGGGGCCAACGTCCTGACTTTC. This chain uses TRBV4-3 with TRBJ2-6, with unresolved D. V was cut by 3 bases and J by 2 bases, with 8 bases left in between. This CDR3 is built from 15 residues. The germline V gene has CDR1 LGHNA and CDR2 YSLEER.